This T cell receptor beta chain is from a study of technical replicates of blood from several donors. CDR1 SGHTA and CDR2 FQGNSA come from the germline V gene. The ends were cut back, 1 base at V and 4 bases at J, with 14 bases in the middle. The CDR3 has 16 amino acids. The assay was immunoSEQ multiplex PCR, and TCRdb's table has in-frame clones only and misses some. The profile shows some 94,000 clones, 90% to 96% of them singletons. Sequenced: T cells isolated from PBMCs. V usage is TRBV7-2 and J usage is TRBJ1-3; no firm D call. The sequence was obtained from a human donor in good health. The CDR3 bases are TGTGCCAGCAGCTTAGAACAGACACTGTGGGGAAACACCATATATTTT. Translated: CASSLEQTLWGNTIYF.